This entry describes one TCR beta chain. Its binding antigen is unknown. No base quality values were provided; no much bigger clone lies one nucleotide off. This specimen comes from a study of T-cell memory formation after mild COVID-19 (dated by TCRdb to the early 2020s). Context from the whole study: Most TCR sequence clusters were specific to one of the two donors. Longitudinal TCRalpha and TCRbeta repertoire sequencing tracked T-cell clones expanding and contracting after mild COVID-19 in a couple of donors. The cohort was made up of two young adult volunteers, one female and one male, who were previously healthy.

What the authors observed across the whole study: Whether the second-wave clones peaking on day 37 were SARS-CoV-2 specific was not confirmed. Clones contracting from day 15 to 85 had balanced CD4/CD8 phenotypes, while a second wave expanding from day 15 to 37 was biased towards CD4+. The study included only a couple of mild cases, and larger cohorts that include severe cases with pre-infection samples were judged to be necessary. Some responding clones were detected in pre-infection memory, which suggested that pre-existing cross-reactive memory T cells had joined the SARS-CoV-2 response. Contracting CD4+ clones appeared mostly in the CM and EM memory subsets, whereas CD8+ clones were enriched in EMRA.

The run used an Illumina NovaSeq 6000. cDNA libraries for TCRalpha and TCRbeta were prepared by 5'RACE using constant-segment primers, with sample barcodes and unique molecular identifiers added. RNA was extracted from every sample with Trizol reagent. Amplification of the libraries took two PCR steps, and the second step added a second sample barcode plus Illumina TruSeq adapters. Sequencing of libraries was performed on an Illumina NovaSeq with 2 x 150 bp paired-end reads. Per the original workflow: The reads were demultiplexed and collapsed into UMI-guided consensus sequences using migec v1.2.7. With mixcr v2.1.11, UMI consensuses were aligned to TRA and TRB V and J templates and assembled into clonotypes. Clonotypes were classified as expanded or contracted when called significant by both edgeR and NoisET, with noise models trained on biological replicates. For edgeR calls, the thresholds were a false discovery rate-adjusted p below 0.01 and a log2 fold-change of 1. As an exploratory analysis of dynamics, max-normalized trajectories of the 1000 most abundant clonotypes were examined by PCA with hierarchical clustering. Each responding clone was given a CD4 or CD8 phenotype based on the CD4+ and CD8+ repertoires, which had been sequenced separately. TCRdb passed the public sequencing reads through fastp at Q25 and MiXCR, retaining productive beta sequences. CDR3 protein sequences are deduplicated, and each keeps its most common genes and DNA. For this entry, the V and J calls and clone size follow TCRdb and not the study's own pipeline. Present in this sample are 250,000 or so distinct CDR3 sequences, about 20% of which were seen just once. 20% to 25% of the sample is held by the ten biggest clonotypes.

Ficoll-Paque density gradient centrifugation was the method used to isolate PBMCs. V sheds 1 base and J sheds 5 bases, leaving 8 bases between their ends. Taken from cysteine to phenylalanine, the CDR3 has 13 residues. Kept here is only the CDR3 DNA, which spans 39 bases and is read in frame from base 1. CDR1 and CDR2, looked up from the germline V gene, are SGHTA and FQGTGA. Sequencing input: PBMCs or a T cell subset sorted from them (not recorded which). The sequence was collected from a man aged 18-30 years who had mild COVID-19 (a few samples of this study predate the infection). The sample titles of this study are shuffled in the database, so cell type and time point are left out; the donor was told from shared clones. The chain was built from TRBV7-3 and TRBJ2-5; the D gene is perhaps TRBD2, from 5 matching bases. The CDR3 amino acid sequence is: CASSLKRGETQYF. The DNA is as follows: TGTGCCAGCAGCTTAAAAAGAGGGGAGACCCAGTACTTC.